Each of the 23 T cell receptor beta chains below was sequenced from the same sample in a study of cytomegalovirus exposure and HLA in healthy donors. The PCR employed 60 Vbeta primers together with 13 Jbeta primers. Sequencing was performed with immunoSEQ multiplex PCR; in TCRdb, only in-frame clones are kept and a portion is missing. The sample consists of fewer than 200,000 clones, roughly three quarters of them appearing once. Sequenced material: PBMCs. The receptors shown here come from a man between 18 and 29 years old in good health and CMV-seropositive.

The CDR3 DNA reads as TGCAGCGTTGAGGGGGGTCCCGGGACAGGGGTCGGTGATGAAAAACTGTTTTTT. Translation gives CSVEGGPGTGVGDEKLFF. The chain joins TRBV29-1 to TRBJ1-4, with TRBD1 matching over 10 bases. V gave up 3 bases and J gave up 6 bases; unmatched junction bases: 16. The CDR3 consists of 18 residues. Germline V gene data show CDR1 as SQVTM and CDR2 as ANQGSEA.

The chain employs TRBV29-1 and TRBJ2-2; possible D gene TRBD2, 5 bases. CDR3 length: 14 amino acids. The V end was cut by 5 bases, the J end by 0 bases, with 10 bases between. Germline CDR1 SQVTM, CDR2 ANQGSEA. CDR3 nucleotides: TGCAGCGTTTTGAGGACTCCGAACACCGGGGAGCTGTTTTTT. Its translation is CSVLRTPNTGELFF.

This rearrangement joins TRBV7-9 to TRBJ2-1, with no clear D. The CDR3 covers 13 residues. Trimming took 8 bases from V and 0 from J, leaving 8 bases between them. Germline CDR1 is SEHNR and CDR2 is FQNEAQ (reference sequence). The CDR3 bases are TGTGCCAGCCCAGGCAGCTCCTACAATGAGCAGTTCTTC. Protein product: CASPGSSYNEQFF. The entire variable domain, with the rest obtained from reference TRBV7-9 and TRBJ2-1, is as follows: DTGVSQNPRHKITKRGQNVTFRCDPISEHNRLYWYRQTLGQGPEFLTYFQNEAQLEKSRLLSDRFSAERPKGSFSTLEIQRTEQGDSAMYLCASPGSSYNEQFFGPGTRLTVL.

The rearrangement joins TRBV7-2 to TRBJ1-5; D gene uncertain. Trimming pared 1 base from V and 3 bases from J, leaving 16 bases between. Germline lookup yields CDR1 SGHTA and CDR2 FQGNSA. CDR3 length equals 17 residues. CDR3 amino acids: CASSLEAFYRNNQPQHF. CDR3 nucleotides: TGTGCCAGCAGCTTAGAAGCTTTTTACAGAAACAATCAGCCCCAGCATTTT.

The V and J genes are TRBV19 and TRBJ1-1; D might be TRBD1 (5 bases). CDR1 LNHDA and CDR2 SQIVND come from the germline V gene (reference sequence). The V and J ends lost 7 bases and 2 bases respectively, with 11 bases between them. This CDR3 is 13 amino acids long. The CDR3 DNA reads TGTGCCAGTATCAGGAGGGGAAACACTGAAGCTTTCTTT. It yields the protein CASIRRGNTEAFF.

V usage is TRBV29-1 and J usage is TRBJ2-1; D perhaps matches TRBD2 (6 bases). V dropped 1 base and J dropped 10 bases, with 11 bases sitting between them. Per germline, CDR1 SQVTM and CDR2 ANQGSEA. This CDR3 is 12 amino acids long. CDR3 amino acids: CSVEGDSREQFF. Written as DNA, the CDR3 is TGCAGCGTTGAAGGGGACTCGAGGGAGCAGTTCTTC.

V and J are TRBV4-1 and TRBJ2-5, with 9 bases identical to TRBD2. This CDR3 spans 17 amino acids. Looked up from germline, CDR1 is MGHRA and CDR2 is YSYEKL. V gave up 0 bases and J gave up 2 bases; unmatched junction bases: 7. The CDR3: CASSQEGGRGGQETQYF. In DNA, the CDR3 is TGCGCCAGCAGCCAAGAAGGGGGGCGGGGGGGGCAAGAGACCCAGTACTTC.

This rearrangement joins TRBV29-1 to TRBJ2-7, with 10 bases fitting TRBD1. The ends lost 7 bases at V and 4 bases at J; junction bases unmatched: 7. This CDR3 region has 13 residues. Germline V gene data show CDR1 as SQVTM and CDR2 as ANQGSEA. The CDR3 spells CSGGDRGSYEQYF. As DNA, the CDR3 is TGCAGCGGGGGGGACAGGGGATCGTACGAGCAGTACTTC.

The chain combines TRBV5-6 with TRBJ2-7; 11 nucleotides match TRBD2. The J segment lost 1 base and the V segment lost 0 bases, leaving 0 bases of the junction unmatched. The CDR3 is 15 residues long. Germline V lookup: CDR1 SGHDT, CDR2 YYEEEE. The CDR3, as DNA: TGTGCCAGCAGCTTGGGACTAGCGGGGTCCTACGAGCAGTACTTC. Its protein product is CASSLGLAGSYEQYF.

The rearrangement uses TRBV27 and TRBJ2-3, with 16 bases aligning to TRBD2. The CDR3 contains 22 residues. V was pared by 5 bases and J by 4 bases, with 21 bases of the junction left unmatched. Germline assignment: CDR1 MNHEY and CDR2 SMNVEV (reference sequence). CDR3 DNA sequence: TGTGCCAGCAGTCTAAAGAACTCGGGACTAGCGGGGGGGCCAGTCGGAGCAGATACGCAGTATTTT. Encoded protein: CASSLKNSGLAGGPVGADTQYF.

This clone showed up just a few times. The chain is built from TRBV5-5 and TRBJ1-6; a possible D gene is TRBD1 (5 bases). The CDR3 contains 16 residues. The V end lost 0 bases, the J end lost 7 bases, and 14 bases lay between the germline ends. The germline V gene encodes CDR1 SGHKS and CDR2 YYEKEE (reference sequence). CDR3 in DNA: TGTGCCAGCAGCTTGGAAGTCGCAGGGTCAAATTCACCCCTCCACTTT. Protein product: CASSLEVAGSNSPLHF.

The DNA of the CDR3 is TGCGCCAGCAGCTTGGGAGGGAGGAACACTGAAGCTTTCTTT. As protein: CASSLGGRNTEAFF. The chain couples TRBV5-1 to TRBJ1-1; D not resolved. CDR3 length: 14 residues. With 0 bases removed from V and 1 base from J, the gap between germline ends came to 7 bases. CDR1 is SGHRS, CDR2 YFSETQ, per germline.

As concerns this clone: The sample has other DNA sequences that encode this CDR3 too. The chain recombines TRBV5-1 with TRBJ1-2; possible D gene TRBD1, 5 bases. CDR3 length: 13 amino acids. CDR1 is SGHRS and CDR2 is YFSETQ in the germline V gene. The V and J ends lost 0 bases and 6 bases respectively, with 9 bases between them. The CDR3 is CASSLGQGDGYTF. DNA of the CDR3: TGCGCCAGCAGCTTGGGCCAGGGTGATGGCTACACCTTC.

This rearrangement joins TRBV11-2 to TRBJ2-1; D uncertain. Looked up from germline, CDR1 is SGHAT and CDR2 is FQNNGV. Trimming left V 1 base short and J 3 bases short, with 13 bases between. The CDR3 consists of 16 residues. CDR3 sequence (DNA): TGTGCCAGCAGCTTAGTGGTCGGCGGCTACTACAATGAGCAGTTCTTC. Translating gives CASSLVVGGYYNEQFF.

The chain couples TRBV7-9 to TRBJ2-5, with D perhaps matching TRBD1 (6 bases). The CDR3 spans 18 residues. The V end lost 2 bases, the J end lost 5 bases, and 24 bases lay between the germline ends. Germline CDR1 reads SEHNR; CDR2 reads FQNEAQ (reference sequence). As DNA, the CDR3 is TGTGCCAGCAGCTTACACCGGGACGCAAAACAGGGTAAGGAGACCCAGTACTTC. Translated: CASSLHRDAKQGKETQYF.

This clone was seen only once. The V gene is TRBV30, the J gene TRBJ1-1, with 7 positions matching TRBD1. V was pared by 4 bases and J by 10 bases, with 6 bases of the junction left unmatched. This CDR3 spans 11 amino acids. The germline gives CDR1 GTSNPN, CDR2 SVGIG (reference sequence). In nucleotides, the CDR3 is TGTGCCTGGATTCCCCCAGGGGGAGCTTTCTTT. This gives the protein CAWIPPGGAFF.

J is TRBJ2-3 and V is TRBV2; D is unclear. The CDR3 totals 15 residues. Per the germline V gene, CDR1 is SNHLY and CDR2 is FYNNEI. V lost 2 bases to trimming and J lost 0 bases, with 9 bases between them. CDR3 nucleotides: TGTGCCAGCAGTGAAATAACTTCGAGCACAGATACGCAGTATTTT. Translated: CASSEITSSTDTQYF.

V and J are TRBV7-9 and TRBJ1-4; no clear D. CDR1 and CDR2 from the germline V gene are SEHNR and FQNEAQ (reference sequence). Trimming stripped 5 bases from V and 4 bases from J, with 14 bases between. The CDR3 length is 15 residues. The CDR3 loop is CASSTTQVLNEKLFF. The CDR3 region has the DNA TGTGCCAGCAGCACCACCCAGGTACTTAATGAAAAACTGTTTTTT.

The chain carries TRBV6-6 and TRBJ2-7; 7 positions match TRBD1. The germline V gene has CDR1 MNHNY and CDR2 SVGAGI (reference sequence). J was trimmed by 1 base and V by 5 bases; bases with no gene match: 8. The CDR3 covers 15 residues. The CDR3 coding sequence is TGTGCCAGCAGTCACCAAGGACAGGCTTCCTACGAGCAGTACTTC. Translating gives CASSHQGQASYEQYF.

Regarding this clone: The junction differs from germline at one of its ends, possibly a read error. This sequence joins TRBV7-2 and TRBJ2-7; TRBD1 agrees at 8 bases. CDR1 is SGHTA, CDR2 FQGNSA, per germline. The CDR3 spans 16 residues. The CDR3 coding sequence is TGTGCTAGCAGCTTAGATCCGGACAGGGCGGTTCACGAGCAGTACTTC. As protein: CASSLDPDRAVHEQYF.

The V and J genes are TRBV5-1 and TRBJ1-1; perhaps TRBD1 as D (6 bases). Trimming left V 3 bases short and J 3 bases short, with 15 bases between. Germline V gene data show CDR1 as SGHRS and CDR2 as YFSETQ. This CDR3 is built from 15 residues. CDR3 protein: CASSSLTGLHTEAFF. CDR3 bases: TGCGCCAGCAGCTCGCTGACAGGCTTGCACACTGAAGCTTTCTTT.

The chain has TRBV4-2 and TRBJ2-3, with D hard to call. CDR1 and CDR2 from the germline V gene are LGHNA and YNFKEQ. There are 16 residues in the CDR3. The V gene lost 4 bases and the J gene lost 0 bases, with 14 bases spanning the gap. CDR3 DNA sequence: TGTGCCAGCAGCCTTTCAGACTCAGCTAGCACAGATACGCAGTATTTT. Its protein is CASSLSDSASTDTQYF.

The table lists this clone with a count of one. The chain combines TRBV9 with TRBJ2-2; D may be TRBD1 (5 bases). In germline, CDR1 is SGDLS, CDR2 YYNGEE. The CDR3 runs 16 residues. V lost 0 bases and J lost 5, with 14 bases in between. CDR3 protein: CASSVDLGVETGELFF. CDR3 bases: TGTGCCAGCAGCGTAGATTTAGGGGTGGAGACCGGGGAGCTGTTTTTT.